The 29 T cell receptor beta chains in this list originate from one sample, sequenced in a study of blood T cell repertoires in COVID-19. Sequenced by immunoSEQ multiplex PCR; TCRdb stores in-frame clones only, minus some. The sample shows over 85,000 clones, 70% to 90% of them seen only once. Sequenced: peripheral blood. The receptor set was obtained from a woman aged 45 to 65 with acute or convalescent COVID-19.

For the CDR3, the DNA is TGTGCCAGCAGCTTAGCGGGCCCAGGGTCAGTCTTCACAGATACGCAGTATTTT. Translating it yields CASSLAGPGSVFTDTQYF. The rearrangement uses TRBV7-2 and TRBJ2-3; TRBD1 might be the D (5 bases). V lost 0 bases and J 2 bases, leaving 18 bases between the germline ends. This CDR3 comprises 18 residues. Looked up from germline, CDR1 is SGHTA and CDR2 is FQGNSA.

V and J are TRBV3-1 (or the pseudogene TRBV3-2) and TRBJ1-5; TRBD1 is a possible D gene (5 bases). Germline V lookup: CDR1 LGHDT, CDR2 YNNKEL (reference sequence). This CDR3 region has 13 residues. The V and J ends lost 4 bases and 9 bases respectively, with 13 bases between them. CDR3: CASSPGFGRPQHF. DNA of the CDR3: TGTGCCAGCAGCCCAGGGTTTGGTCGGCCCCAGCATTTT.

This CDR3 is CASSVEYYSTDTQYF. As DNA, the CDR3 is TGTGCCAGCAGCGTAGAATACTATAGCACAGATACGCAGTATTTT. This rearrangement joins TRBV9 to TRBJ2-3; D unclear. Germline CDR1 and CDR2: SGDLS and YYNGEE. The CDR3 covers 15 residues. V dropped 0 bases and J dropped 0 bases, with 8 bases sitting between them.

This clone was observed a handful of times. This chain connects TRBV5-1 to TRBJ2-2; D is perhaps TRBD1 (6 bases). The V gene lost 1 base and the J gene lost 5 bases, with 12 bases spanning the gap. This CDR3 is 15 amino acids long. The V gene's germline CDR1 is SGHRS and CDR2 YFSETQ. The CDR3 nucleotides read TGCGCCAGCAGCTTGATGCCTCAGGGGACCGGGGAGCTGTTTTTT. It yields the protein CASSLMPQGTGELFF.

The chain carries TRBV30 and TRBJ1-4; TRBD1 agrees at 7 bases. The trim removed 6 bases at V and 4 bases at J, leaving 5 bases unmatched. Germline CDR1 is GTSNPN and CDR2 is SVGIG (reference sequence). CDR3 size: 13 residues. CDR3 DNA: TGTGCCTGCCGGGACAGCATTAATGAAAAACTGTTTTTT. This sequence encodes CACRDSINEKLFF. Based on the CDR3 plus reference TRBV30 and TRBJ1-4, the full variable domain is SQTIHQWPATLVQPVGSPLSLECTVEGTSNPNLYWYRQAAGRGLQLLFYSVGIGQISSEVPQNLSASRPQDRQFILSSKKLLLSDSGFYLCACRDSINEKLFFGSGTQLSVL.

V usage is TRBV3-1 (or the pseudogene TRBV3-2) and J usage is TRBJ2-1, with 7 bases matching TRBD1. This CDR3 region has 13 residues. CDR1 LGHDT and CDR2 YNNKEL come from the germline V gene (reference sequence). Trimming at V came to 3 bases and at J to 15 bases, leaving 11 bases not matched to a gene. The CDR3 region is CASSQGTGAIRFF. The DNA of the CDR3 is TGTGCCAGCAGCCAGGGTACAGGGGCGATTCGGTTCTTC.

This chain connects TRBV7-2 to TRBJ2-5, with D possibly being TRBD1 (6 bases). Trimming removed 5 bases from V and 4 bases from J, with 17 bases in between. Per germline, CDR1 SGHTA and CDR2 FQGNSA. The CDR3 consists of 15 residues. The CDR3 nucleotides are TGTGCCAGCAGCCGTGTTGGGGGCCAGCGAGAGACCCAGTACTTC. Encoded protein: CASSRVGGQRETQYF. The full variable domain, completed using reference TRBV7-2 and TRBJ2-5, is GAGVSQSPSNKVTEKGKDVELRCDPISGHTALYWYRQSLGQGLEFLIYFQGNSAPDKSGLPSDRFSAERTGGSVSTLTIQRTQQEDSAVYLCASSRVGGQRETQYFGPGTRLLVL.

V gene TRBV7-9 combines with J gene TRBJ2-7; 12 bases fit TRBD2. The germline gives CDR1 SEHNR, CDR2 FQNEAQ (reference sequence). The CDR3 runs 15 residues. The trim removed 0 bases at V and 5 bases at J, leaving 2 bases unmatched. The CDR3 nucleotides are TGTGCCAGCAGCTTAGCACTAGCGGGAGGTCACGAGCAGTACTTC. Translated, it gives CASSLALAGGHEQYF.

V is TRBV10-3 and J is TRBJ2-7, with 7 bases matching TRBD1. Unmatched junction bases numbered 4, after V lost 6 bases and J lost 2 bases. Germline assignment: CDR1 ENHRY and CDR2 SYGVKD. The CDR3 consists of 13 residues. The CDR3 region is CAISGQAAYEQYF. The CDR3 coding sequence is TGTGCCATCAGCGGACAGGCTGCCTACGAGCAGTACTTC.

This clone has only one observation. The chain links TRBV15 to TRBJ1-5, with D uncertain. Germline CDR1 LNHNV, CDR2 YYDKDF (reference sequence). Trimming shortened V by 0 bases and J by 0 bases, and 6 bases separated the two germline ends. CDR3 length: 15 residues. The CDR3 sequence is CATSRDAGSNQPQHF. The CDR3 nucleotides read TGTGCCACCAGCAGAGACGCAGGTAGCAATCAGCCCCAGCATTTT.

The rearrangement uses TRBV6-5 and TRBJ1-1, with D unclear. This CDR3 has 14 residues. V was clipped by 0 bases and J by 8 bases, with 13 bases between them. Germline CDR1 reads MNHEY; CDR2 reads SVGAGI. Written as DNA, the CDR3 is TGTGCCAGCAGTTACTCCCCACAGTACCGAGAAGCTTTCTTT. As protein: CASSYSPQYREAFF.

V and J are TRBV18 and TRBJ2-7, with 7 nucleotides matching TRBD1. The germline CDR1 and CDR2 sequences are KGHSH and LQKENI. The CDR3 is made up of 15 amino acids. With V trimmed by 5 bases and J by 0 bases, 7 bases remained unmatched. CDR3 sequence: CASSSDRSSSYEQYF. In DNA form, the CDR3 reads TGTGCCAGCTCATCGGACAGGTCCAGCTCCTACGAGCAGTACTTC.

V is TRBV27 and J is TRBJ1-2, with D possibly being TRBD1 (6 bases). V lost 6 bases to trimming and J lost 4 bases, with 18 bases between them. The germline V gene encodes CDR1 MNHEY and CDR2 SMNVEV (reference sequence). The CDR3 contains 15 residues. The CDR3 spells CASSLKRGGGYGYTF. The CDR3 DNA follows: TGTGCCAGCAGCCTCAAGAGGGGGGGCGGCTATGGCTACACCTTC.

The chain is built from TRBV4-2 and TRBJ2-1; perhaps TRBD2 as D (6 bases). V lost 2 bases to trimming and J lost 7 bases, with 18 bases between them. Germline V gene lookup returns CDR1 LGHNA and CDR2 YNFKEQ. The CDR3 loop spans 16 amino acids. As DNA, the CDR3 is TGTGCCAGCAGCCAACACCGGGACTGGGGTGGTAATGAGCAGTTCTTC. Amino acid sequence: CASSQHRDWGGNEQFF.

The rearrangement uses TRBV7-2 and TRBJ2-3; D is perhaps TRBD1 (6 bases). Germline values: CDR1 SGHTA, CDR2 FQGNSA. The CDR3 runs 15 residues. V shed 1 base and J shed 0 bases, with 8 bases lying between them. This chain's CDR3 is CASSLDRASTDTQYF. DNA of the CDR3: TGTGCCAGCAGCTTAGACAGGGCTAGCACAGATACGCAGTATTTT.

The chain couples TRBV30 to TRBJ2-1, with 15 bases matching TRBD2. This CDR3 is 14 amino acids long. Germline lookup yields CDR1 GTSNPN and CDR2 SVGIG (reference sequence). V was clipped by 2 bases and J by 15 bases; unmatched bases: 8. The DNA for the CDR3 is TGTGCCTGGAGTACGGGACTAGCGGGAGGCCCGCGGTTCTTC. It translates to CAWSTGLAGGPRFF.

This rearrangement joins TRBV5-5 to TRBJ1-1; D ambiguous. In germline, CDR1 is SGHKS, CDR2 YYEKEE (reference sequence). V was shortened by 0 bases and J by 4 bases, with 7 bases between the two germline ends. This CDR3 has 13 amino acids. CDR3 in DNA: TGTGCCAGCAGCTTGGCGCCGGGCACTGAAGCTTTCTTT. Its translation is CASSLAPGTEAFF.

This sequence joins TRBV9 and TRBJ2-1; 10 nucleotides line up with TRBD2. V lost 2 bases to trimming and J lost 6 bases; unmatched junction nucleotides: 2. Germline-derived CDR1 and CDR2 are SGDLS and YYNGEE. This CDR3 is built from 14 residues. The CDR3 nucleotides read TGTGCCAGCAGCGTGTTAGCGGGAGGCAATGAGCAGTTCTTC. It specifies CASSVLAGGNEQFF.

V is TRBV7-8 and J is TRBJ2-5; no reliable D call. Germline CDR1 SGHVS, CDR2 FQNEAQ. V dropped 5 bases and J dropped 5 bases, with 12 bases sitting between them. The CDR3 sequence is 13 residues long. The CDR3 bases are TGTGCCAGCAGCCCCCCCGCGGTGGAGACCCAGTACTTC. This codes for CASSPPAVETQYF.

The chain carries TRBV2 and TRBJ2-5; maybe TRBD1 (6 bases). Looked up from germline, CDR1 is SNHLY and CDR2 is FYNNEI. The V end was cut by 5 bases, the J end by 5 bases, with 15 bases between. CDR3 length: 14 residues. CDR3 region: CASSIGMGHETQYF. The CDR3 region has the DNA TGTGCCAGCAGTATCGGTATGGGACACGAGACCCAGTACTTC.

The CDR3 DNA is TGTGCCAGCAGCCAAGATGTGAGCGGGAGGGCTCTCTCCTACAATGAGCAGTTCTTC. This sequence encodes CASSQDVSGRALSYNEQFF. V and J are TRBV4-2 and TRBJ2-1, with TRBD2 matching over 10 bases. This CDR3 contains 19 residues. Germline lookup yields CDR1 LGHNA and CDR2 YNFKEQ. The J segment lost 0 bases and the V segment lost 0 bases, leaving 8 bases of the junction unmatched.

The V and J genes are TRBV5-1 and TRBJ2-7; D perhaps matches TRBD1 (5 bases). The V end lost 4 bases, the J end lost 4 bases, and 6 bases lay between the germline ends. Germline values: CDR1 SGHRS, CDR2 YFSETQ. This CDR3 comprises 11 residues. CDR3 nucleotides: TGCGCCAGCAGCAACAGGTACGAGCAGTACTTC. Amino acids: CASSNRYEQYF.

This chain joins TRBV19 and TRBJ2-7; TRBD2 aligns across 8 bases. Trimming at V came to 9 bases and at J to 7 bases, leaving 14 bases not matched to a gene. The CDR3 is 14 amino acids. Germline V gene sequence: CDR1 LNHDA, CDR2 SQIVND (reference sequence). The CDR3 region has the DNA TGTGCCAGCCGGGAACGGGACACGGGAGGGGAGCAGTACTTC. Translating it yields CASRERDTGGEQYF.

This clone appeared once. This chain links TRBV2 with TRBJ2-7, with D possibly matching TRBD1 (6 bases). The germline V and J ends were trimmed by 5 bases and 4 bases, with 15 bases remaining between them. The CDR3 has 14 amino acids. Germline V gene lookup returns CDR1 SNHLY and CDR2 FYNNEI. CDR3 in DNA: TGTGCCAGCAGTTTACGGGACAAGGGATACGAGCAGTACTTC. This encodes CASSLRDKGYEQYF.

The genes are TRBV7-9 and TRBJ2-7, with TRBD1 as a possible D gene (5 bases). The germline V gene has CDR1 SEHNR and CDR2 FQNEAQ (reference sequence). Trimming took 2 bases from V and 7 from J, leaving 21 bases between them. CDR3 length: 16 residues. CDR3 in DNA: TGTGCCAGCAGCTTAAGCCAGGGTCCTGTCGCGAGGGAGCAGTACTTC. This codes for CASSLSQGPVAREQYF.

The J gene is TRBJ2-3, the V gene TRBV6-5; a possible D gene is TRBD2 (5 bases). Germline V gene sequence: CDR1 MNHEY, CDR2 SVGAGI. V was pared by 2 bases and J by 4 bases, with 13 bases between. The CDR3 loop spans 15 amino acids. This CDR3 is CASSYSRSGADTQYF. The CDR3 bases are TGTGCCAGCAGTTACAGTCGATCCGGGGCAGATACGCAGTATTTT.

This clone was observed a handful of times. The chain uses TRBV27 and TRBJ2-2, with a weak D call TRBD1 (7 bases). Trimming took off 11 bases at V and 6 bases at J, with 19 bases between the two ends. Germline-derived CDR1 and CDR2 are MNHEY and SMNVEV (reference sequence). The CDR3 is 14 amino acids. The CDR3 nucleotides read TGTGCCTCCAAGCCGGGACAGCGGGCCGGGGAGCTGTTTTTT. Translated, it gives CASKPGQRAGELFF.

V gene TRBV28 combines with J gene TRBJ2-2, with TRBD1 identical over 7 bases. The CDR3 is 13 amino acids. Per the germline V gene, CDR1 is MDHEN and CDR2 is SYDVKM. V dropped 9 bases and J dropped 4; count of bases not matched to a gene: 5. For the CDR3, the DNA is TGTGCCAGTAAAACAGGGGCCACCGGGGAGCTGTTTTTT. Translating gives CASKTGATGELFF. The full variable domain, with the rest looked up from reference TRBV28 and TRBJ2-2, is DVKVTQSSRYLVKRTGEKVFLECVQDMDHENMFWYRQDPGLGLRLIYFSYDVKMKEKGDIPEGYSVSREKKERFSLILESASTNQTSMYLCASKTGATGELFFGEGSRLTVL.

This chain connects TRBV7-2 to TRBJ1-5, with 8 bases that match TRBD1. CDR3 length: 15 amino acids. Germline assignment: CDR1 SGHTA and CDR2 FQGNSA. V gave up 5 bases and J gave up 3 bases; unmatched junction bases: 6. CDR3 nucleotides: TGTGCCAGCAGCGCGGACAGGGCGGTCAATCAGCCCCAGCATTTT. Residues: CASSADRAVNQPQHF.